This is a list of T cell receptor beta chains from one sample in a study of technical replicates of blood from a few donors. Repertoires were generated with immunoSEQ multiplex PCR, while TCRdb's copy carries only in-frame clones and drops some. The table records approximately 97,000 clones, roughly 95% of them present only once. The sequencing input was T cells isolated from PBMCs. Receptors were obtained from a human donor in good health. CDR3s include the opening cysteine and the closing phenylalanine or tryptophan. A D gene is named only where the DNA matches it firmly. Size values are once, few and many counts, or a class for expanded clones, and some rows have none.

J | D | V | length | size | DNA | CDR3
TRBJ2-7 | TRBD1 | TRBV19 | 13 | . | TGTGCCAGTAGTGACAGGGGGCCGTACGAGCAGTACTTC | CASSDRGPYEQYF
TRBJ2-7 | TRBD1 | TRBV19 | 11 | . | TGTGCCACCGGAGACAGGGACGAGCAGTACTTC | CATGDRDEQYF
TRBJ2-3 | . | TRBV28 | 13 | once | TGTGCCTCCGTAATTGGACTCACAGATACGCAGTATTTT | CASVIGLTDTQYF
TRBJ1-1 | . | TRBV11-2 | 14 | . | TGTGCCAGCAGCCTTAATGTCTGGAACACTGAAGCTTTCTTT | CASSLNVWNTEAFF
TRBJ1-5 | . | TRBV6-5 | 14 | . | TGTGCCAGCAGTTACTCGATTTTTAGTCAGCCCCAGCATTTT | CASSYSIFSQPQHF
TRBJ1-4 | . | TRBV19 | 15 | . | TGTGCCAGTAGTTTCTCAGGGGCAACTAATGAAAAACTGTTTTTT | CASSFSGATNEKLFF
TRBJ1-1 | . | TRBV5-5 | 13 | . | TGTGCCAGCAGCTTGAACAGGGACACTGAAGCTTTCTTT | CASSLNRDTEAFF
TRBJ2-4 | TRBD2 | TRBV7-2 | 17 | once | TGTGCCAGCAGCCCGGACCCGGGAGGACTAGCGGGAAACATTCAGTACTTC | CASSPDPGGLAGNIQYF
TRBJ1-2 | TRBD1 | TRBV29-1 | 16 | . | TGCAGCGTTCCCGACCACTGGACAGGGGGCAGCTATGGCTACACCTTC | CSVPDHWTGGSYGYTF
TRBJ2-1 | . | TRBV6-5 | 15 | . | TGTGCCAGCAGTTACTTGGGCGGGAATAACAATGAGCAGTTCTTC | CASSYLGGNNNEQFF
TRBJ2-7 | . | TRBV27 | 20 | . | TGTGCCAGCAGTCCCTATGGCTCTACGGGACTTACACAAATCGGCTACGAGCAGTACTTC | CASSPYGSTGLTQIGYEQYF
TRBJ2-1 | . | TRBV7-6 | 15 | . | TGTGCCAGCAGCTTGGGGGCAGGGAGTCCACATGAGCAGTTCTTC | CASSLGAGSPHEQFF
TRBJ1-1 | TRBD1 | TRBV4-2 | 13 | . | TGTGCCACCCGACAGGGGTCGAACACTGAAGCTTTCTTT | CATRQGSNTEAFF
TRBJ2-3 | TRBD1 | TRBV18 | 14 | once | TGTGCCAGCTCACAGGGGGCTAGCACAGATACGCAGTATTTT | CASSQGASTDTQYF
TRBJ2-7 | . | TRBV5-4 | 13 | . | TGTGCCAGCAGCCGGGGACTCCAACGGGAGCAGTACTTC | CASSRGLQREQYF
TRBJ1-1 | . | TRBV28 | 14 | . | TGTGCCAGCAGTTTATTGGGCGGGGGCGCTGAAGCTTTCTTT | CASSLLGGGAEAFF
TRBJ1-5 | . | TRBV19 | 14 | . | TGTGCCACTGGGGGGGGTTATGGCAATCAGCCCCAGCATTTT | CATGGGYGNQPQHF
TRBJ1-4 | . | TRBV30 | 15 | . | TGTGCCTGGAGTCCTACAGGTTTCAGGAATGAAAAACTGTTTTTT | CAWSPTGFRNEKLFF
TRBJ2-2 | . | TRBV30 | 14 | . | TGTGCCTGGAGTGTGGGACTGGCCACCGGGGAGCTGTTTTTT | CAWSVGLATGELFF
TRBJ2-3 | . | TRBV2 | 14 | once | TGTGCCAGCAGTGAAAACAGGGCCCCAGATACGCAGTATTTT | CASSENRAPDTQYF
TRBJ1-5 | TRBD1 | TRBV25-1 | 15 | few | TGTGCCAGCAGTGAGCGAGACAGGGGCAATCAGCCCCAGCATTTT | CASSERDRGNQPQHF
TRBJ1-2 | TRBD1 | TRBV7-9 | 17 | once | TGTGCCAGCAGCGCACGGTTAGGGGACAGGGGTGTGAGTGGCTACACCTTC | CASSARLGDRGVSGYTF
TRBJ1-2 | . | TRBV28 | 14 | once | TGTGCCAGCAGTTTATTCGAACAGAGGGATGGCTACACCTTC | CASSLFEQRDGYTF
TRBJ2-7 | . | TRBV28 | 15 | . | TGTGCCAGCAGTTTTGACACATTAACAACCTACGAGCAGTACTTC | CASSFDTLTTYEQYF
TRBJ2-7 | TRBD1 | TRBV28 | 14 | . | TGTGCCAGCAGTTTTATGACAGGGGGGGACGAGCAGTACTTC | CASSFMTGGDEQYF
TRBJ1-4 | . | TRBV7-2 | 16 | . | TGTGCCAGCAGCTTAGAAGGGACCCGCGGGAACGAAAAACTGTTTTTT | CASSLEGTRGNEKLFF
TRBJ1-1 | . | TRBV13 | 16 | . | TGTGCCAGCAGCTTAGCAGGGAAAGGGGTGGACACTGAAGCTTTCTTT | CASSLAGKGVDTEAFF
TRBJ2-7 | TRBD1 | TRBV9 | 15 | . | TGTGCCAGCAGCCCAACCGGGACAGGGGTTTACGAGCAGTACTTC | CASSPTGTGVYEQYF
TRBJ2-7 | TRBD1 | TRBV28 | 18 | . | TGTGCCAGCAGTTTATTCCTCCAAGACAGGGACCATACCTACGAGCAGTACTTC | CASSLFLQDRDHTYEQYF
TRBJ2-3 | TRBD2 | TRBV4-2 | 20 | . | TGTGCCAGCAGCCAAGATTCCTGGGCAGTGGGAGGGGAGGACACAGATACGCAGTATTTT | CASSQDSWAVGGEDTDTQYF
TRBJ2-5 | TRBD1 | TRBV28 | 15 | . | TGTGCCAGCAGTTTCCGACAGGGGTCACGAGAGACCCAGTACTTC | CASSFRQGSRETQYF
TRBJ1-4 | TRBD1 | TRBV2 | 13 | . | TGTGCCAGCAACAGGGGAGTAGATGAAAAACTGTTTTTT | CASNRGVDEKLFF
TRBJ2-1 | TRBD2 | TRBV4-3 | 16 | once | TGCGCCAGCAGCCAGTTAGCGGGACCGTCCTACAATGAGCAGTTCTTC | CASSQLAGPSYNEQFF
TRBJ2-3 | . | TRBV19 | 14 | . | TGTGCCAGTAGTATAGCGGGAGACACAGATACGCAGTATTTT | CASSIAGDTDTQYF
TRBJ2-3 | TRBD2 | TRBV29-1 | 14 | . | TGCAGCGTTATCTCTAGCGGGAGTACAGATACGCAGTATTTT | CSVISSGSTDTQYF
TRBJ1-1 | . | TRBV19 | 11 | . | TGTGCCAGCACTCAGGACACTGAAGCTTTCTTT | CASTQDTEAFF
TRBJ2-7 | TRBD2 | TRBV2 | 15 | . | TGTGCCAGCAGTGTCGGGACTAGCGGGATGGAGGAGCAGTACTTC | CASSVGTSGMEEQYF
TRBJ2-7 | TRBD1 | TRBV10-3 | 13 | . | TGTGCCATCAGAACCGGGACAGGGGAAGAGCAGTACTTC | CAIRTGTGEEQYF
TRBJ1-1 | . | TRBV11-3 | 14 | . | TGTGCCAGCAGCTTAACAAGTTTGAACACTGAAGCTTTCTTT | CASSLTSLNTEAFF
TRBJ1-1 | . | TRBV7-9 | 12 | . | TGTGCCAGCAGCCCCCGGAACACTGAAGCTTTCTTT | CASSPRNTEAFF
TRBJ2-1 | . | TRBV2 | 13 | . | TGTGCCAGCACCCCGGGGGCCTACAATGAGCAGTTCTTC | CASTPGAYNEQFF
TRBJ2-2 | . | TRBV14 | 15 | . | TGTGCCAGCAGCCAAGATAGGGGTCACACCGGGGAGCTGTTTTTT | CASSQDRGHTGELFF
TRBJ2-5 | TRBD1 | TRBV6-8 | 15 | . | TGTGCCAGCAGCCTGCCCGAGGGGGCCCAAGAGACCCAGTACTTC | CASSLPEGAQETQYF
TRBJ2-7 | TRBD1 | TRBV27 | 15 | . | TGTGCCAGCAGAACACCGGGACAGGGCTCCTACGAGCAGTACTTC | CASRTPGQGSYEQYF
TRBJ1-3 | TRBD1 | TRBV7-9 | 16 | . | TGTGCCAGCAGCGACCCAGGGGGCTCTTATGGAAACACCATATATTTT | CASSDPGGSYGNTIYF
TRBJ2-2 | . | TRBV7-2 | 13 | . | TGTGCCAGCAGCTTAATCGTAGCCGGGGAGCTGTTTTTT | CASSLIVAGELFF